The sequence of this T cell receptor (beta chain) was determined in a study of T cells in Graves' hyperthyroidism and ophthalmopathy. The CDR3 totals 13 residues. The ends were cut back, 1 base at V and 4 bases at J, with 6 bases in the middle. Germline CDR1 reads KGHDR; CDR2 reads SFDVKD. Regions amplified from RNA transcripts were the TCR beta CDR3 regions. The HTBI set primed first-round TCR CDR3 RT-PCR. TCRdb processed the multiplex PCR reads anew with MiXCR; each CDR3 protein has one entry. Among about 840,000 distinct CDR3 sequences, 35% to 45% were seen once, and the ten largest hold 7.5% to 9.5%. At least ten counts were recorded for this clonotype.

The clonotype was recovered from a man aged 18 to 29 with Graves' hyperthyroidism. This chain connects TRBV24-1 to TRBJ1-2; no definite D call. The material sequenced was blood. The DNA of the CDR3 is TGTGCCACCAGTGATTTAGGCTCCTATGGCTACACCTTC. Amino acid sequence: CATSDLGSYGYTF.